These 9 T cell receptor beta chains were all obtained from the same sample, sequenced in a study of blood T cell repertoires in COVID-19. The protocol was immunoSEQ multiplex PCR, while the TCRdb copy is restricted to in-frame clones and leaves out a portion. The table includes 100,000 or so clones, roughly 95% detected once. Material for sequencing was peripheral blood. All receptors derive from a human donor with active COVID-19. The donor label of this sample is uncertain.

The chain has TRBV18 and TRBJ2-1; TRBD1 aligns across 7 bases. Germline loops: CDR1 KGHSH, CDR2 LQKENI. CDR3 length: 16 amino acids. The J segment lost 7 bases and the V segment lost 6 bases, leaving 15 bases of the junction unmatched. DNA for the CDR3: TGTGCCAGCTCTCCGAGGGGGCCCGGTGGTTTTAATGAGCAGTTCTTC. It yields the protein CASSPRGPGGFNEQFF.

V and J are TRBV7-6 and TRBJ2-7, with 8 bases lining up with TRBD2. The CDR3 covers 16 residues. Germline V lookup: CDR1 SGHVS, CDR2 FNYEAQ. With V trimmed by 5 bases and J by 2 bases, 11 bases remained unmatched. CDR3 sequence: CASSLGGAGPPYEQYF. DNA for the CDR3: TGTGCCAGCAGCCTCGGGGGGGCAGGACCCCCCTACGAGCAGTACTTC. The whole variable domain, filled in from reference TRBV7-6 and TRBJ2-7, reads GAGVSQSPRYKVTKRGQDVALRCDPISGHVSLYWYRQALGQGPEFLTYFNYEAQQDKSGLPNDRFSAERPEGSISTLTIQRTEQRDSAMYRCASSLGGAGPPYEQYFGPGTRLTVT.

This clone was picked up one time. The genes are TRBV24-1 and TRBJ2-2; 10 bases line up with TRBD2. CDR1 KGHDR and CDR2 SFDVKD come from the germline V gene. The CDR3 is made up of 17 amino acids. V gave up 4 bases and J gave up 1 base; unmatched junction bases: 5. The CDR3, as DNA: TGTGCCACCAGTGACACCAGCGGGAGGGAGAACACCGGGGAGCTGTTTTTT. This sequence encodes CATSDTSGRENTGELFF.

The chain combines TRBV7-9 with TRBJ2-3; possibly TRBD1 for D (6 bases). V was pared by 2 bases and J by 4 bases, with 13 bases between. The CDR3 length is 15 residues. Looked up from germline, CDR1 is SEHNR and CDR2 is FQNEAQ (reference sequence). DNA of the CDR3: TGTGCCAGCAGCTTATCCACAGGGCAGGCAGATACGCAGTATTTT. The encoded protein is CASSLSTGQADTQYF.

The chain joins TRBV9 to TRBJ2-1; 7 bases align to TRBD1. V trimming: 4 bases; J trimming: 9 bases; junction bases outside the gene matches: 4. The germline V gene has CDR1 SGDLS and CDR2 YYNGEE. This CDR3 contains 12 residues. CDR3 amino acids: CASSRTGTEQFF. The CDR3 DNA reads as TGTGCCAGCAGCCGGACAGGAACTGAGCAGTTCTTC.

This clone was seen just once. The CDR3 here is CASSYGANTAPLLYEQYF. CDR3 sequence (DNA): TGTGCCAGCAGTTACGGGGCCAACACGGCCCCCCTCCTCTACGAGCAGTACTTC. V usage is TRBV6-2 or TRBV6-3 and J usage is TRBJ2-7; TRBD1 is a possible D gene (5 bases). CDR1 MNHEY and CDR2 SVGEGT come from the germline V gene. Between the trimmed V and J ends, which lost 2 bases and 3 bases, there was a span of 23 bases. CDR3 length: 18 residues.

The chain carries TRBV19 and TRBJ2-1; D remains unclear. There are 16 residues in the CDR3. The germline CDR1 and CDR2 sequences are LNHDA and SQIVND (reference sequence). V was trimmed by 4 bases and J by 6 bases, leaving 19 bases between them. Written as DNA, the CDR3 is TGTGCCAGTAGTACCTCATCAGGCTTCGGAACCAATGAGCAGTTCTTC. Its protein is CASSTSSGFGTNEQFF.

The V gene is TRBV28, the J gene TRBJ2-7, with 7 bases identical to TRBD2. The J segment lost 7 bases and the V segment lost 5 bases, leaving 11 bases of the junction unmatched. Germline V gene data show CDR1 as MDHEN and CDR2 as SYDVKM. This CDR3 region has 14 residues. CDR3 in DNA: TGTGCCAGCAGTAGTGGGGGGGTTCCTTTAGAGCAGTACTTC. It yields the protein CASSSGGVPLEQYF.

For the CDR3, the DNA is TGTGCCAGCTCACCCGACAGGGGGTCTACAGAGACCCAGTACTTC. Translated: CASSPDRGSTETQYF. The chain joins TRBV18 to TRBJ2-5; 9 bases fit TRBD1. The V gene end was trimmed by 3 bases and the J gene end by 4 bases; junction bases not matched to a gene: 6. The CDR3 totals 15 residues. Germline V gene sequence: CDR1 KGHSH, CDR2 LQKENI.